This T cell receptor beta chain stems from a study of control samples from healthy donors and cancer patients. The data were produced by immunoSEQ multiplex PCR, yet TCRdb's version contains in-frame clones alone and is incomplete. The sample lists around 94,000 clones; about 86% were seen once. This clonotype was sampled from a woman aged 50 to 60 in good health. Sequencing used blood.

CDR3 protein: CASSPHGRESEQYF. CDR3 bases: TGTGCCAGCAGCCCCCACGGCAGGGAAAGCGAGCAGTACTTC. The chain links TRBV9 to TRBJ2-7, with D possibly matching TRBD1 (5 bases). The V and J ends lost 4 bases and 6 bases respectively, with 17 bases between them. The CDR3 is 14 amino acids. CDR1 SGDLS and CDR2 YYNGEE come from the germline V gene.